In its sample, the clone carrying this TCR beta chain was seen once. The antigen is not known. CDR3 size: 15 residues. Germline V lookup: CDR1 LNHDA, CDR2 SQIVND (reference sequence). This sample's time point: newly diagnosed, previously untreated cHL patient sample. Newly diagnosed classical Hodgkin lymphoma PBMCs, still untreated, provided the comparison samples. This sample is drawn from a study of PD-1 blockade in classical Hodgkin lymphoma. The study's findings and limits: Relapsed/refractory patients reportedly had lower baseline diversity than newly diagnosed patients.

Profiled with immunoSEQ multiplex PCR; TCRdb holds only in-frame clones, not every one. The sample gives thousands of clones, over 70% of which show up once; roughly 8.1% is in the top ten. Sequenced input: peripheral blood mononuclear cells (PBMCs). V and J are TRBV19 and TRBJ2-5, with TRBD1 matching 7 bases. The DNA end is more similar to TRBJ2-7, so the J call may be wrong. The TCR sequence derives from a human donor with classical Hodgkin lymphoma. This CDR3 reads CASSIGQALAYEQYF. CDR3 in DNA: TGTGCCAGTAGTATCGGACAGGCTTTGGCCTACGAGCAGTACTTC.